This T cell receptor (beta chain) came from a study of shared clonotypes between healthy human individuals. Notes on the study in general: There were few donors, and this limited the genetic and exposure-history diversity represented. Only blood underwent sampling, and tissue repertoires likely differ.

Assay: immunoSEQ multiplex PCR; the TCRdb copy retains only in-frame clones and omits some. Of roughly 1,500,000 clones listed, about 98.5% are singletons. CDR1 and CDR2 from the germline V gene are SGHRS and YFSETQ. The CDR3 has 16 residues. The V and J ends lost 4 bases and 2 bases, in that order; junction bases with no gene match: 7. A word on this clone: The antigen is undetermined.

The donors were adults (healthy and HIV-negative) with no recent acute infections or vaccinations. Every donor was a Caucasian adult from Nashville, Tennessee. The receptor's source is a man younger than 40 in good health. Sequencing was performed on naive CD4+ T cells sorted from blood. Subset described: CD45RA+ positively selected. The chain carries TRBV5-1 and TRBJ2-1, with 9 nucleotides matching TRBD2. The chain's CDR3 is CASSQGLAGTYNEQFF. The CDR3, as DNA: TGCGCCAGCAGCCAAGGCCTAGCGGGGACCTACAATGAGCAGTTCTTC.